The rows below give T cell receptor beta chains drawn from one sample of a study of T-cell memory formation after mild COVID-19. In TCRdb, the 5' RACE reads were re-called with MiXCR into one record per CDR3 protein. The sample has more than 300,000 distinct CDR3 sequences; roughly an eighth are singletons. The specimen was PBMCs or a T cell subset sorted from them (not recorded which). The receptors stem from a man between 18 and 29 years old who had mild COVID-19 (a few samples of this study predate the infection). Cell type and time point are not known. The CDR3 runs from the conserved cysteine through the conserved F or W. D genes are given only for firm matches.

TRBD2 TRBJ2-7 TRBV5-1 CASSFAGGGDEQYF
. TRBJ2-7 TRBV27 CASIGTVPYEQYF
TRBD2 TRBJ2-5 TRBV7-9 CASSLVLAGQETQYF
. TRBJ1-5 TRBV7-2 CARRGTLQPQHF
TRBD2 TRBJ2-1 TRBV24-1 CATSGPGLAGGRQFF
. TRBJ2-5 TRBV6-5 CASRTSRETQYF
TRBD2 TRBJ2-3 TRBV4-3 CASSQVTSVSTDTQYF
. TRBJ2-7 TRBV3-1 CASSQGLKSSYEQYF
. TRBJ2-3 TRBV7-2 CASSFLSSTDTQYF
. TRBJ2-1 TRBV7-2 CASSLETGLGGNEQFF
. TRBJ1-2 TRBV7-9 CASSSTANYGYTF
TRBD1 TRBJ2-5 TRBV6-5 CASRPGTGGGETKYF
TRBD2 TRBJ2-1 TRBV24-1 CATSGIAGGSYNEQFF
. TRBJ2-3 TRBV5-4 CASWTGASTDTQYF
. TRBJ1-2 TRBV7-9 CASSPPGKTNYGYTF
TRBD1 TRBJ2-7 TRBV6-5 CASSRGQGTYEQYF
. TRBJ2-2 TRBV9 CASSEWGRSNTGELFF
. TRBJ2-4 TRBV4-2 CASSLGTTKNIQYF
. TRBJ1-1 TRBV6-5 CASSRNSVNTEAFF
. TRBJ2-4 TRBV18 CASSPPGTKNIQYF
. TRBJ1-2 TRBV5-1 CASSPEGESLGYTF
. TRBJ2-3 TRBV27 CASSPSSLQVATQYF
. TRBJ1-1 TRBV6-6 CASSASGARNTEAFF
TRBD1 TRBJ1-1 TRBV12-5 CATLGTGNTEAFF
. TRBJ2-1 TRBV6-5 CASSQGTPRLGNEQFF
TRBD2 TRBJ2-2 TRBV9 CASSVGGANTGELFF
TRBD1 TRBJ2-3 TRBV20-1 CSARYSGGPDTQYF
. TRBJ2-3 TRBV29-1 CSVVSDTQYF
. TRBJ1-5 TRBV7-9 CASSSLPGQPQHF
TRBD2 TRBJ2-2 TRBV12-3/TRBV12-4 CASSGLAGDNTGELFF
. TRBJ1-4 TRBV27 CASSQTVPNEKLFF
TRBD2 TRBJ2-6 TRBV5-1 CASSLNGRDTGANVLTF
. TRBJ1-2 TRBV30 CAWSRQVDGYTF
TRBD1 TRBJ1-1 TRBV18 CASSGDSGAEAFF